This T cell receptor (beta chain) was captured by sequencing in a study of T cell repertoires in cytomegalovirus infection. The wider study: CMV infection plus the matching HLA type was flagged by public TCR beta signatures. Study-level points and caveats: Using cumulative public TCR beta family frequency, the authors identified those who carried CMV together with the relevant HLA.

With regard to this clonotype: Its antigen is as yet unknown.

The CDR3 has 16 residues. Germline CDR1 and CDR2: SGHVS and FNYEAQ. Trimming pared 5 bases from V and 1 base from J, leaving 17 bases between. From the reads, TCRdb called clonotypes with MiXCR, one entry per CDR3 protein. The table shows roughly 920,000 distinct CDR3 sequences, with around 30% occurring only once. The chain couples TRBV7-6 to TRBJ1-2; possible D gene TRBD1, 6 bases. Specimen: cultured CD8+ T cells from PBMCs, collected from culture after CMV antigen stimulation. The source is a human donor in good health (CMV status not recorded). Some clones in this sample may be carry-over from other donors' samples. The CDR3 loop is CASSAGQSLGNYGYTF. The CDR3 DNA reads TGTGCCAGCAGCGCAGGACAGTCCCTCGGTAACTATGGCTACACCTTC.